The 5 T cell receptor beta chains below all came from one sample that was sequenced in a study of OX40 agonist ivuxolimab in advanced cancers. Method: immunoSEQ multiplex PCR; TCRdb's copy keeps in-frame clones and lacks some. The sample has roughly 55,000 clones; approximately 80% are singletons. Source: CD4+ or CD8+ T cells sorted from blood, taken in a trial of the OX40 agonist ivuxolimab. These TCRs come from an adult with an advanced solid tumor such as melanoma, head and neck, liver or kidney cancer.

The chain links TRBV15 to TRBJ1-2, with 8 bases fitting TRBD1. CDR1 LNHNV and CDR2 YYDKDF come from the germline V gene (reference sequence). With 2 bases clipped from V and 7 bases from J, the junction kept 9 bases outside the gene matches. The CDR3 consists of 15 residues. The CDR3 bases are TGTGCCACCAGCAGAATCCGAGACAGGGGCCTTGGCTACACCTTC. Its translation is CATSRIRDRGLGYTF.

V usage is TRBV14 and J usage is TRBJ2-2; D is uncertain. V was pared by 0 bases and J by 8 bases, with 7 bases between. CDR1 is SGHDN, CDR2 FVKESK, per germline. The CDR3 covers 13 residues. CDR3 amino acids: CASSQDRVGELFF. The CDR3 DNA sequence: TGTGCCAGCAGCCAAGATAGGGTTGGGGAGCTGTTTTTT. The full variable domain, rest sourced from reference TRBV14 and TRBJ2-2, is EAGVTQFPSHSVIEKGQTVTLRCDPISGHDNLYWYRRVMGKEIKFLLHFVKESKQDESGMPNNRFLAERTGGTYSTLKVQPAELEDSGVYFCASSQDRVGELFFGEGSRLTVL.

V and J are TRBV11-2 and TRBJ2-3, with a possible D match to TRBD1 (5 bases). V was shortened by 1 base and J by 9 bases, with 11 bases between the two germline ends. The CDR3 has 13 amino acids. From germline, CDR1 is SGHAT and CDR2 FQNNGV. The CDR3 reads CASSLGRVRTQYF. The CDR3 DNA follows: TGTGCCAGCAGCTTAGGCAGGGTAAGGACGCAGTATTTT.

The sample holds one count of this clone. This chain uses TRBV2 with TRBJ2-3; TRBD2 might be the D (6 bases). Germline V gene lookup returns CDR1 SNHLY and CDR2 FYNNEI. The CDR3 sequence is 14 residues long. The V and J ends lost 8 bases and 6 bases respectively, with 18 bases between them. CDR3 sequence: CASQMDAGPDTQYF. The CDR3 DNA reads TGTGCCAGCCAGATGGACGCGGGGCCTGATACGCAGTATTTT.

The J gene is TRBJ1-1, the V gene TRBV6-4; 7 bases align to TRBD1. V gave up 6 bases and J gave up 4 bases; unmatched junction bases: 5. The germline V gene has CDR1 MRHNA and CDR2 SNTAGT. This CDR3 contains 13 residues. The CDR3 region is CASRTRQGTEAFF. In nucleotides, the CDR3 is TGTGCCAGCAGGACCCGACAGGGCACTGAAGCTTTCTTT.